These 27 T cell receptor beta chains were sequenced from one sample in a study of T cell responses to AZD1222 COVID-19 vaccine. The protocol was immunoSEQ multiplex PCR, while the TCRdb copy is restricted to in-frame clones and leaves out a portion. The data hold approximately 190,000 clones, with over 80% observed a single time. This specimen was peripheral blood, taken on day 0 of AZD1222 vaccination. The receptors shown here come from an adult in good health.

The chain couples TRBV11-3 to TRBJ2-2, with D tentatively TRBD1 or TRBD2 (5 bases each). Germline V gives CDR1 SGHNT, CDR2 YENEEA. This CDR3 contains 17 residues. V lost 6 bases to trimming and J lost 4 bases, with 21 bases between them. The DNA for the CDR3 is TGTGCCAGCAGAGACTCCGGGACCTTAAGCCCCACCGGGGAGCTGTTTTTT. Encoded protein: CASRDSGTLSPTGELFF.

The CDR3 reads CASSSTGLQPQHF. CDR3 sequence (DNA): TGTGCCAGCAGCTCGACAGGGTTGCAGCCCCAGCATTTT. V gene TRBV12-3 or TRBV12-4 combines with J gene TRBJ1-5; 7 bases are a match to TRBD1. There are 13 residues in the CDR3. V was clipped by 6 bases and J by 7 bases; unmatched bases: 6.

V usage is TRBV28 and J usage is TRBJ2-3; D is unresolved. There are 15 residues in the CDR3. Trimming stripped 8 bases from V and 1 base from J, with 16 bases between. Germline assignment: CDR1 MDHEN and CDR2 SYDVKM. The chain's CDR3 is CASELSGIRTDTQYF. The DNA of the CDR3 is TGTGCCAGCGAGTTATCGGGCATCCGCACAGATACGCAGTATTTT.

The rearrangement joins TRBV7-2 to TRBJ1-4, with 10 bases fitting TRBD1. This CDR3 has 16 residues. The J segment lost 3 bases and the V segment lost 3 bases, leaving 4 bases of the junction unmatched. Germline CDR1 reads SGHTA; CDR2 reads FQGNSA. The DNA of the CDR3 is TGTGCCAGCAGCTTGGGGGACAGGGGATCTAATGAAAAACTGTTTTTT. Translating gives CASSLGDRGSNEKLFF. Based on the CDR3 plus reference TRBV7-2 and TRBJ1-4, the full variable domain is GAGVSQSPSNKVTEKGKDVELRCDPISGHTALYWYRQSLGQGLEFLIYFQGNSAPDKSGLPSDRFSAERTGGSVSTLTIQRTQQEDSAVYLCASSLGDRGSNEKLFFGSGTQLSVL.

The chain recombines TRBV3-1 (or the pseudogene TRBV3-2) with TRBJ1-2; 7 nucleotides agree with TRBD1. The CDR3 sequence is 17 residues long. Germline CDR1 is LGHDT and CDR2 is YNNKEL (reference sequence). J lost 8 bases, V lost 0 bases, and 15 bases had no gene match. This chain's CDR3 is CASSQDLVRGRSGGYTF. The CDR3 DNA is TGTGCCAGCAGCCAAGATCTGGTGAGGGGGCGGAGCGGAGGCTACACCTTC.

The chain recombines TRBV7-9 with TRBJ1-1; unclear D gene. Germline V gene data show CDR1 as SEHNR and CDR2 as FQNEAQ (reference sequence). Trimming took 0 bases from V and 0 from J, leaving 5 bases between them. The CDR3 extends over 14 amino acids. The CDR3 bases are TGTGCCAGCAGCTTAGCTTTTATGAACACTGAAGCTTTCTTT. Translating it yields CASSLAFMNTEAFF.

A note on this clone: Sequence at one end of the junction differs from germline and may be a read error. The genes are TRBV4-2 and TRBJ1-4, with D unclear. CDR1 and CDR2 (germline): LGHNA, YNFKEQ. The CDR3 has 15 amino acids. CDR3 in amino acids: CASSQEPTTNEKLFF. The CDR3 DNA reads as TGTGCCAGCAGCCAAGAACCGACAACAAATGAAAAACTGTTTTTT.

The chain uses TRBV11-3 and TRBJ2-7, with D unclear. The CDR3 loop spans 11 amino acids. V was clipped by 5 bases and J by 4 bases, with 6 bases between them. Germline CDR1 SGHNT, CDR2 YENEEA. DNA of the CDR3: TGTGCCAGCAGCCCCATGTACGAGCAGTACTTC. It yields the protein CASSPMYEQYF.

The V call is TRBV6-5, the J call TRBJ1-2; TRBD1 matches 7 bases. Germline lookup yields CDR1 MNHEY and CDR2 SVGAGI. V was clipped by 5 bases and J by 5 bases; unmatched bases: 11. This CDR3 is built from 15 residues. CDR3 DNA sequence: TGTGCCAGCAGTAGACAGACAGGGTTGGGGTATGGCTACACCTTC. Protein: CASSRQTGLGYGYTF.

Here the CDR3 reads CASSSAGTGAYEQYF. Here the CDR3 DNA reads TGTGCCAGCAGCTCTGCGGGGACAGGAGCCTACGAGCAGTACTTC. The chain is built from TRBV5-4 and TRBJ2-7, with 8 bases identical to TRBD1. The CDR3 is 15 amino acids. With 3 bases clipped from V and 2 bases from J, the junction kept 7 bases outside the gene matches. Per germline, CDR1 SGHNT and CDR2 YYREEE (reference sequence).

CDR3 residues: CAISVTDSLTEAFF. CDR3 DNA: TGTGCCATCAGTGTGACGGACAGCCTCACTGAAGCTTTCTTT. The rearrangement joins TRBV10-3 to TRBJ1-1; D is perhaps TRBD1 (6 bases). Germline assignment: CDR1 ENHRY and CDR2 SYGVKD. This CDR3 has 14 amino acids. V was pared by 4 bases and J by 4 bases, with 13 bases between.

V and J are TRBV19 and TRBJ2-1, with D hard to call. The CDR3 covers 15 residues. Deletions cut 6 bases from V and 8 bases from J, with 20 bases between. Germline-derived CDR1 and CDR2 are LNHDA and SQIVND (reference sequence). CDR3 protein: CASRPLMQIGDEQFF. The CDR3 coding sequence is TGTGCCAGTAGGCCTTTGATGCAGATTGGCGATGAGCAGTTCTTC.

This chain uses TRBV2 with TRBJ1-1; tentative D call: TRBD1 (5 bases). V lost 8 bases, J lost 0 bases, and 10 bases lay in between. The CDR3 has 13 amino acids. The germline CDR1 and CDR2 sequences are SNHLY and FYNNEI. The CDR3 spells CASWGRMNTEAFF. Written as DNA, the CDR3 is TGTGCCAGCTGGGGACGGATGAACACTGAAGCTTTCTTT.

V usage is TRBV3-1 (or the pseudogene TRBV3-2) and J usage is TRBJ2-7; maybe TRBD1 (5 bases). The CDR3 contains 15 residues. Trimming cost V 0 bases and J 4 bases, with 13 bases left between them. CDR1 is LGHDT, CDR2 YNNKEL, per germline (reference sequence). As DNA, the CDR3 is TGTGCCAGCAGCCAAGATCGACAGTCCTTGTACGAGCAGTACTTC. Its translation: CASSQDRQSLYEQYF.

For this clone: An end of the junction differs from the germline gene, which may be a read error. This CDR3 is also generated by other DNA sequences in the sample. The chain employs TRBV2 and TRBJ1-5; 7 bases are shared with TRBD1. The CDR3 runs 15 residues. Germline V gene data show CDR1 as SNHLY and CDR2 as FYNNEI. DNA for the CDR3: TGTGCCAGCAGGGACCGACAGGGTGGCAACCAGCCCCAGCATTTT. Protein sequence: CASRDRQGGNQPQHF.

This clone was counted only a few times. The genes are TRBV19 and TRBJ1-3; tentatively, D is TRBD1 (5 bases). Trimming stripped 7 bases from V and 0 bases from J, with 10 bases between. Germline CDR1 LNHDA, CDR2 SQIVND (reference sequence). This CDR3 is built from 14 residues. DNA for the CDR3: TGTGCCAGTACGACGGGGGGCTCTGGAAACACCATATATTTT. It yields the protein CASTTGGSGNTIYF.

This clone has a single count. V usage is TRBV18 and J usage is TRBJ1-5; 7 bases align to TRBD1. Per the germline V gene, CDR1 is KGHSH and CDR2 is LQKENI. This CDR3 has 15 residues. With 3 bases clipped from V and 0 bases from J, the junction kept 2 bases outside the gene matches. The DNA for the CDR3 is TGTGCCAGCTCACCGGGACAGCATAGCAATCAGCCCCAGCATTTT. As protein: CASSPGQHSNQPQHF.

The chain uses TRBV30 and TRBJ1-6; D unclear. Looked up from germline, CDR1 is GTSNPN and CDR2 is SVGIG (reference sequence). Trimming took off 6 bases at V and 11 bases at J, with 11 bases between the two ends. CDR3 length: 11 amino acids. CDR3 protein: CACGPSAPLHF. CDR3 in DNA: TGTGCCTGTGGACCCTCGGCACCCCTCCACTTT.

This clone appeared once. The gene calls are TRBV19 and TRBJ2-7; 9 bases match TRBD1. Trimming took 4 bases from V and 3 from J; bases not matched to a gene: 7. CDR3 length: 15 residues. Germline V CDR1 and CDR2: LNHDA, SQIVND (reference sequence). The CDR3 nucleotides read TGTGCCAGTAGTAAACCCGGGACAGGGTACTACGAGCAGTACTTC. Translated, it gives CASSKPGTGYYEQYF.

V usage is TRBV5-6 and J usage is TRBJ1-4; TRBD1 aligns across 8 bases. The V segment lost 2 bases and the J segment 7 bases; nucleotides outside the gene matches: 1. Germline-derived CDR1 and CDR2 are SGHDT and YYEEEE. The CDR3 has 13 residues. The CDR3 DNA reads as TGTGCCAGCAGCTTACAGGGGGTTGAAAAACTGTTTTTT. It translates to CASSLQGVEKLFF.

This chain joins TRBV7-9 and TRBJ1-1; D is unclear. Germline V CDR1 and CDR2: SEHNR, FQNEAQ (reference sequence). V lost 5 bases to trimming and J lost 8 bases, with 12 bases between them. This CDR3 is 12 amino acids long. The CDR3 loop is CASSSSYREAFF. Here the CDR3 DNA reads TGTGCCAGCAGCAGCTCGTATAGAGAAGCTTTCTTT.

This chain uses TRBV30 with TRBJ2-3; unclear D gene. Germline loops: CDR1 GTSNPN, CDR2 SVGIG (reference sequence). The CDR3 is 14 residues long. V was trimmed by 3 bases and J by 1 base, leaving 11 bases between them. The CDR3 DNA is TGTGCCTGGAGGGTCAATGGGGGCACAGATACGCAGTATTTT. Amino acid sequence: CAWRVNGGTDTQYF. The full variable domain, its missing parts supplied by reference TRBV30 and TRBJ2-3, is SQTIHQWPATLVQPVGSPLSLECTVEGTSNPNLYWYRQAAGRGLQLLFYSVGIGQISSEVPQNLSASRPQDRQFILSSKKLLLSDSGFYLCAWRVNGGTDTQYFGPGTRLTVL.

The chain recombines TRBV14 with TRBJ2-3; 7 bases map to TRBD2. J lost 0 bases, V lost 1 base, and 4 bases had no gene match. In germline, CDR1 is SGHDN, CDR2 FVKESK. The CDR3 has 16 residues. The CDR3 region is CASSQVGGRSTDTQYF. DNA of the CDR3: TGTGCCAGCAGCCAAGTGGGGGGGAGGAGCACAGATACGCAGTATTTT. Variable domain in full (rest from reference TRBV14 and TRBJ2-3): EAGVTQFPSHSVIEKGQTVTLRCDPISGHDNLYWYRRVMGKEIKFLLHFVKESKQDESGMPNNRFLAERTGGTYSTLKVQPAELEDSGVYFCASSQVGGRSTDTQYFGPGTRLTVL.

The rearrangement uses TRBV3-1 (or the pseudogene TRBV3-2) and TRBJ1-2; no clear D. The CDR3 length is 12 residues. From germline, CDR1 is LGHDT and CDR2 YNNKEL (reference sequence). V gave up 4 bases and J gave up 2 bases, with 5 bases separating them. The CDR3 region has the DNA TGTGCCAGCAGCCTCCGGAACTATGGCTACACCTTC. Translation: CASSLRNYGYTF.

The chain links TRBV20-1 to TRBJ2-5; D gene unclear. The CDR3 consists of 11 residues. Trimming pared 3 bases from V and 7 bases from J, leaving 9 bases between. Germline V CDR1 and CDR2: DFQATT, SNEGSKA (reference sequence). This CDR3 reads CSASYLGTQYF. DNA of the CDR3: TGCAGTGCTAGTTATTTAGGGACCCAGTACTTC.

The genes are TRBV7-9 and TRBJ2-3, with D uncertain. Germline V gene sequence: CDR1 SEHNR, CDR2 FQNEAQ (reference sequence). The CDR3 is 15 residues long. With 4 bases removed from V and 1 base from J, the gap between germline ends came to 12 bases. Here the CDR3 DNA reads TGTGCCAGCAGCTCCAGCCTTATGGGCACAGATACGCAGTATTTT. This codes for CASSSSLMGTDTQYF.

V usage is TRBV29-1 and J usage is TRBJ2-6, with TRBD1 matching 7 bases. Germline CDR1 is SQVTM and CDR2 is ANQGSEA. CDR3 length equals 19 residues. The junction had 11 bases not matched to a gene; V was cut back by 0 bases and J by 0 bases. The CDR3 spells CSVEDWVGQESSGANVLTF. The CDR3 DNA reads TGCAGCGTTGAAGATTGGGTCGGACAGGAGAGCTCTGGGGCCAACGTCCTGACTTTC.